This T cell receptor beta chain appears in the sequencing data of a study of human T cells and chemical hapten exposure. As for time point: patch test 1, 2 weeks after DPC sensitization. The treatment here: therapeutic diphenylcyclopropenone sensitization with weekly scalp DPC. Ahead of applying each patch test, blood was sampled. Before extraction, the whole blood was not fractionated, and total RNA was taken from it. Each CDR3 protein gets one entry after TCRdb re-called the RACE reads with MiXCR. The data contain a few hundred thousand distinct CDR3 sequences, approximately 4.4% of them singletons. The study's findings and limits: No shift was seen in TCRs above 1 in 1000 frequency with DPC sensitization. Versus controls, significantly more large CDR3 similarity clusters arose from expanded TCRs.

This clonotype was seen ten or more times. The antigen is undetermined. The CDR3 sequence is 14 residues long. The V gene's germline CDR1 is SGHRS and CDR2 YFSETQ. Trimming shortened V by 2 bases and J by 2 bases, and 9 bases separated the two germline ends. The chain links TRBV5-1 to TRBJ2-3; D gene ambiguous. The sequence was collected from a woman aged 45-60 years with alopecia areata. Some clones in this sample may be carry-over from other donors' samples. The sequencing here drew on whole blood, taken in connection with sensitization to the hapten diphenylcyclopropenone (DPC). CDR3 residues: CASSLNGPTDTQYF. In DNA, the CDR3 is TGCGCCAGCAGCTTAAACGGACCCACAGATACGCAGTATTTT.